A selection of T cell receptor beta chains follows, all from one sample in a study of T cell responses to AZD1222 COVID-19 vaccine. Sequenced by immunoSEQ multiplex PCR; TCRdb stores in-frame clones only, minus some. Seen here are around 99,000 clones, approximately 89% observed once, and the top ten hold 7.5% to 9.5%. The sequenced sample was peripheral blood, obtained 28 days after the second AZD1222 dose. These receptors all come from an adult who received the AZD1222 COVID-19 vaccine. The CDR3 runs from the conserved cysteine through the conserved F or W. A D gene is named only where the DNA matches it firmly. A clone size is listed for some rows: how often the clone was seen (once, few, many), or a class if it is expanded.

v_call,clone_size,j_call,d_call,cdr3_aa,cdr3_nt
TRBV24-1,NA,TRBJ2-1,NA,CATSGGIYNEQFF,TGTGCCACCAGTGGGGGGATATACAATGAGCAGTTCTTC
TRBV27,NA,TRBJ1-1,NA,CASKRGGDAFF,TGTGCCTCCAAAAGGGGGGGGGACGCTTTCTTT
TRBV19,NA,TRBJ1-3,NA,CASTGWGLGNTIYF,TGTGCCAGTACCGGGTGGGGGCTTGGAAACACCATATATTTT
TRBV19,NA,TRBJ2-4,TRBD1,CASSIEDRVKNIQYF,TGTGCCAGTAGTATAGAGGACAGGGTCAAAAACATTCAGTACTTC
TRBV6-6,NA,TRBJ1-5,NA,CASTEGNQPQHF,TGTGCCAGCACCGAGGGCAATCAGCCCCAGCATTTT
TRBV9,NA,TRBJ2-2,TRBD1,CASSVTSTGETGELFF,TGTGCCAGCAGCGTCACGTCGACAGGGGAGACCGGGGAGCTGTTTTTT
TRBV9,NA,TRBJ2-5,NA,CASSVFGSPQETQYF,TGTGCCAGCAGCGTATTTGGGTCGCCTCAAGAGACCCAGTACTTC
TRBV28,NA,TRBJ1-3,NA,CASSLLAGNTIYF,TGTGCCAGCAGTTTATTAGCTGGAAACACCATATATTTT
TRBV18,NA,TRBJ2-2,NA,CASSPGQNTGELFF,TGTGCCAGCTCCCCGGGACAGAACACCGGGGAGCTGTTTTTT
TRBV7-9,NA,TRBJ2-5,NA,CASSGPGGQETQYF,TGTGCCAGCAGCGGCCCCGGGGGCCAAGAGACCCAGTACTTC
TRBV11-1,NA,TRBJ2-7,NA,CASSLRGNHYEQYF,TGTGCCAGCAGCTTAAGGGGGAACCACTACGAGCAGTACTTC
TRBV7-9,NA,TRBJ2-1,NA,CASSLSVGVENYYNEQFF,TGTGCCAGCAGCTTGTCCGTCGGAGTGGAGAACTACTACAATGAGCAGTTCTTC
TRBV29-1,NA,TRBJ2-1,NA,CSVLQGGNEQFF,TGCAGCGTTCTACAGGGCGGGAATGAGCAGTTCTTC
TRBV7-2,NA,TRBJ1-4,TRBD1,CASSLRQGGEKLFF,TGTGCCAGCAGCTTGCGACAGGGTGGGGAAAAACTGTTTTTT
TRBV24-1,NA,TRBJ2-1,TRBD2,CATSDPTGGGRSYNEQFF,TGTGCCACCAGTGACCCCACCGGGGGGGGTCGTTCCTACAATGAGCAGTTCTTC
TRBV6-2/TRBV6-3,NA,TRBJ1-3,NA,CASSYLGLSGNTIYF,TGTGCCAGCAGTTATCTTGGACTCTCTGGAAACACCATATATTTT
TRBV11-3,NA,TRBJ1-1,NA,CASSIPGANTEAFF,TGTGCCAGCAGCATTCCGGGAGCTAACACTGAAGCTTTCTTT
TRBV28,NA,TRBJ1-1,NA,CASSLGTEAFF,TGTGCCAGCAGCTTGGGGACTGAAGCTTTCTTT
TRBV18,NA,TRBJ1-1,NA,CASSPANGGAFF,TGTGCCAGCTCGCCCGCCAATGGCGGGGCTTTCTTT
TRBV24-1,NA,TRBJ2-5,TRBD1,CATSDPRDRGKETQYF,TGTGCCACCAGTGATCCGAGGGACAGGGGGAAAGAGACCCAGTACTTC
TRBV9,NA,TRBJ2-1,NA,CASGGGELGGEQFF,TGTGCCAGCGGCGGAGGGGAGCTGGGGGGTGAGCAGTTCTTC
TRBV5-6,NA,TRBJ1-2,TRBD1,CASSGIGTAITAGYYTF,TGTGCCAGCAGCGGGATAGGGACAGCAATCACGGCTGGGTACTACACCTTC
TRBV19,NA,TRBJ2-2,TRBD2,CASSMTSGRITGELFF,TGTGCCAGTAGTATGACTAGCGGGAGAATCACCGGGGAGCTGTTTTTT
TRBV10-3,NA,TRBJ2-2,TRBD1,CAINKDREAGELFF,TGTGCCATCAACAAAGACAGGGAAGCCGGGGAGCTGTTTTTT
TRBV15,NA,TRBJ1-4,NA,CATSRGGPHGNEKLFF,TGTGCCACCAGCAGAGGGGGGCCCCATGGCAATGAAAAACTGTTTTTT
TRBV6-5,NA,TRBJ2-7,TRBD2,CASSYASGSYEQYF,TGTGCCAGCAGTTACGCTAGCGGGAGCTACGAGCAGTACTTC
TRBV28,NA,TRBJ2-1,TRBD2,CASSLIAGAGYNEQFF,TGTGCCAGCAGTTTGATAGCGGGAGCAGGATACAATGAGCAGTTCTTC
TRBV9,NA,TRBJ2-2,NA,CASSVRAYPPGELFF,TGTGCCAGCAGCGTCCGGGCCTACCCCCCCGGGGAGCTGTTTTTT
TRBV18,once,TRBJ2-3,NA,CASSNTGPSSDTQYF,TGTGCCAGCTCAAACACAGGGCCCTCATCAGATACGCAGTATTTT
TRBV30,NA,TRBJ1-1,NA,CAWRVQGNTEAFF,TGTGCCTGGAGGGTCCAGGGGAACACTGAAGCTTTCTTT
TRBV5-1,NA,TRBJ2-1,TRBD2,CASTWGTGGRTNEQFF,TGCGCCAGCACCTGGGGTACGGGAGGGCGTACAAATGAGCAGTTCTTC
TRBV12-3/TRBV12-4,NA,TRBJ1-1,NA,CASSIRQVPKAFF,TGTGCCAGCAGTATCCGACAGGTCCCTAAGGCTTTCTTT
TRBV9,NA,TRBJ2-1,NA,CASSPRGVGGTSHNEQFF,TGTGCCAGCAGCCCCCGGGGAGTCGGGGGCACGAGTCACAATGAGCAGTTCTTC
TRBV6-5,NA,TRBJ2-5,NA,CASGRGGETQYF,TGTGCCAGCGGCCGAGGGGGGGAGACCCAGTACTTC
TRBV15,NA,TRBJ1-5,NA,CATSRYNQPQHF,TGTGCCACCTCTCGGTATAATCAGCCCCAGCATTTT
TRBV15,NA,TRBJ1-5,NA,CATSRPKGPYSNQPQHF,TGTGCCACCAGCAGACCGAAGGGCCCTTATAGCAATCAGCCCCAGCATTTT
TRBV10-1,NA,TRBJ2-7,NA,CASSESRALGVGYEQYF,TGCGCCAGCAGTGAGTCGAGGGCACTAGGGGTGGGCTACGAGCAGTACTTC
TRBV28,NA,TRBJ2-7,TRBD1,CASSSGQGLAYEQYF,TGTGCCAGCAGTTCGGGACAGGGATTGGCCTACGAGCAGTACTTC
TRBV11-2,once,TRBJ2-1,TRBD2,CASSLGGGSYNEQFF,TGTGCCAGCAGCTTAGGCGGGGGCTCCTACAATGAGCAGTTCTTC
TRBV7-9,once,TRBJ1-1,NA,CASSLGLPEAFF,TGTGCCAGCAGCTTAGGTTTACCTGAAGCTTTCTTT
TRBV11-2,NA,TRBJ1-1,NA,CASSFQENTEAFF,TGTGCCAGCAGCTTCCAGGAGAACACTGAAGCTTTCTTT
TRBV7-6,NA,TRBJ2-3,NA,CASSFTGTDTQYF,TGTGCCAGCAGCTTTACTGGAACAGATACGCAGTATTTT
TRBV3-1/TRBV3-2,NA,TRBJ1-5,TRBD1,CASSQGQGDQPQHF,TGTGCCAGCAGCCAAGGACAGGGGGATCAGCCCCAGCATTTT
TRBV28,NA,TRBJ2-7,NA,CASSPATGGQYF,TGTGCCAGCAGCCCCGCGACGGGGGGCCAGTACTTC
TRBV29-1,NA,TRBJ2-5,TRBD2,CSVVGGLAGEGTQYF,TGCAGCGTTGTCGGCGGACTAGCGGGAGAAGGGACCCAGTACTTC
TRBV7-9,NA,TRBJ2-5,NA,CASSLPRRNQETQYF,TGTGCCAGCAGCTTACCTCGACGGAACCAAGAGACCCAGTACTTC
TRBV5-4,NA,TRBJ2-2,TRBD2,CASSLGLAGGAGELFF,TGTGCCAGCAGCTTGGGACTAGCGGGAGGGGCCGGGGAGCTGTTTTTT
TRBV28,NA,TRBJ1-1,NA,CASSFMTANTEAFF,TGTGCCAGCAGTTTCATGACAGCGAACACTGAAGCTTTCTTT
TRBV6-1,NA,TRBJ2-1,NA,CASSDHFGSSRNEQFF,TGTGCCAGCAGTGACCATTTTGGGTCCTCGAGGAATGAGCAGTTCTTC
TRBV19,NA,TRBJ2-1,TRBD2,CASRTHLAGGYNEQFF,TGTGCCAGCCGGACCCATTTAGCGGGGGGTTACAATGAGCAGTTCTTC